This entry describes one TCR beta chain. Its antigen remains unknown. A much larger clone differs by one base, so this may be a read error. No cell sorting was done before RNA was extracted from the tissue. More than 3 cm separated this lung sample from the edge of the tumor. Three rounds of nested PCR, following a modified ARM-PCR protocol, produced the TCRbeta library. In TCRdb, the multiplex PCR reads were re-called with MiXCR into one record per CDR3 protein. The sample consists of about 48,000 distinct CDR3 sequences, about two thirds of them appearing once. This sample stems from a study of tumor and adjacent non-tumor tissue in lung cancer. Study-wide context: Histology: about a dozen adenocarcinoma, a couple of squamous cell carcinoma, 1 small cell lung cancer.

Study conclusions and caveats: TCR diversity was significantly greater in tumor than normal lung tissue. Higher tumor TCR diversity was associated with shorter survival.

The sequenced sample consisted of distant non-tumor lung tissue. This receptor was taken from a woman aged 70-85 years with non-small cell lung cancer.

CDR3: CANSLGLGQNYGYTF. The DNA of the CDR3 is TGTGCCAACAGCTTGGGATTGGGACAGAACTATGGCTACACCTTC. This sequence joins TRBV5-6 and TRBJ1-2; 7 bases are a match to TRBD1. Germline V CDR1 and CDR2: SGHDT, YYEEEE. There are 15 residues in the CDR3. Drawing the rest from reference TRBV5-6 and TRBJ1-2, the complete variable domain is DAGVTQSPTHLIKTRGQQVTLRCSPKSGHDTVSWYQQALGQGPQFIFQYYEEEERQRGNFPDRFSGHQFPNYSSELNVNALLLGDSALYLCANSLGLGQNYGYTFGSGTRLTVV.